The clone carrying this T cell receptor (beta chain) was seen a handful of times. Profiled with immunoSEQ multiplex PCR; TCRdb holds only in-frame clones, not every one. Among 200,000 or so clones listed, roughly 84% were seen once. This entry is derived from a study of blood T cell repertoires in COVID-19. Looked up from germline, CDR1 is DFQATT and CDR2 is SNEGSKA (reference sequence). V was cut by 3 bases and J by 5 bases, with 11 bases left in between. The CDR3 contains 13 residues. Individuals drawn from 20 to 30 US areas were roughly 18 to 95 years old. This chain joins TRBV20-1 and TRBJ1-3; unclear D gene. Sequences were obtained from PBMCs or T cells enriched from blood (not recorded which). This receptor was identified in a man in his forties or fifties who had recovered from COVID-19. This CDR3 is CSASVQDRNTIYF. The CDR3 nucleotides are TGCAGTGCTAGTGTTCAGGATAGAAACACCATATATTTT.